Below are 2 T cell receptor beta chains sequenced from a single sample in a study of T cell changes during pregnancy in multiple sclerosis. Generated by immunoSEQ multiplex PCR, the TCRdb table keeps only in-frame clones and is missing some. The repertoire holds 30,000 to 40,000 clones, about 90% seen once, with 0.35% to 0.55% in the top ten. The sequencing here drew on CD4+ T cells from peripheral blood mononuclear cells, taken in the third trimester of pregnancy. The receptors derive from a female donor in good health, enrolled as a control in a pregnancy study.

V is TRBV5-1 and J is TRBJ2-2; 7 bases fit TRBD2. Germline assignment: CDR1 SGHRS and CDR2 YFSETQ. CDR3 length: 15 amino acids. The trim removed 4 bases at V and 6 bases at J, leaving 9 bases unmatched. CDR3 amino acids: CASSVDAGEAGELFF. In DNA, the CDR3 is TGCGCCAGCAGCGTAGACGCGGGAGAGGCCGGGGAGCTGTTTTTT.

The chain joins TRBV27 to TRBJ2-7, with D possibly TRBD1 on 6 matching bases. The CDR3 is made up of 16 amino acids. The germline V gene encodes CDR1 MNHEY and CDR2 SMNVEV (reference sequence). Deletions cut 8 bases from V and 2 bases from J, with 22 bases between. CDR3 in DNA: TGTGCCAGCCGATCCCACAGGGCCGGAGATACCTACGAGCAGTACTTC. Its protein is CASRSHRAGDTYEQYF.